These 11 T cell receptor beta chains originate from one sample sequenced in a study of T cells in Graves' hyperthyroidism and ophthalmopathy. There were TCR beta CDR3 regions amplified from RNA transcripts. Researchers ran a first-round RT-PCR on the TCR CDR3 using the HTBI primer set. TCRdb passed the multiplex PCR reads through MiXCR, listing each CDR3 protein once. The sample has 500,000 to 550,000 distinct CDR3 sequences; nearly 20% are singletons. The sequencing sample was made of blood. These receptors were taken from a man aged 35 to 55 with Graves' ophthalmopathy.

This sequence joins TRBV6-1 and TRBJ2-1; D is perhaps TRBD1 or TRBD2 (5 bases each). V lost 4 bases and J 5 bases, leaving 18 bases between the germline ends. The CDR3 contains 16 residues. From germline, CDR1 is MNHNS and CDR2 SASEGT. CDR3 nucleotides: TGTGCCAGCAGTGCGTCTGGGGGTATTGGGAACAATGAGCAGTTCTTC. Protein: CASSASGGIGNNEQFF.

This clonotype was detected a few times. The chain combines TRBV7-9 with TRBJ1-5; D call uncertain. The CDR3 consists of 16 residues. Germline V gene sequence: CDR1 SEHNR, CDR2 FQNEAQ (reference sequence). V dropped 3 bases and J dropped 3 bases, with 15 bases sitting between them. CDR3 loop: CASSLATGSFNQPQHF. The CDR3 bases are TGTGCCAGCAGCTTGGCCACGGGGTCGTTCAATCAGCCCCAGCATTTT.

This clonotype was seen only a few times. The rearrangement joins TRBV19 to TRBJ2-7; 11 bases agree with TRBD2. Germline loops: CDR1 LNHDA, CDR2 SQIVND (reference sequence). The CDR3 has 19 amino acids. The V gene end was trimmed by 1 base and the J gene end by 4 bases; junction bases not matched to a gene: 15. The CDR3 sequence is CASSIVAPGLAENVYEQYF. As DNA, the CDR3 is TGTGCCAGTAGTATAGTTGCACCGGGACTAGCGGAGAACGTTTACGAGCAGTACTTC.

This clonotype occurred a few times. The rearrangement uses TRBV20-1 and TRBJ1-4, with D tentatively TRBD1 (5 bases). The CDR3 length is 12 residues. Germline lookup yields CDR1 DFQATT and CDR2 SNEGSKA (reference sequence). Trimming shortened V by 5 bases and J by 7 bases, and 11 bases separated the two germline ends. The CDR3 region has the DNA TGCAGTGCTCGGGGCCTGGGTGAAAAACTGTTTTTT. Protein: CSARGLGEKLFF.

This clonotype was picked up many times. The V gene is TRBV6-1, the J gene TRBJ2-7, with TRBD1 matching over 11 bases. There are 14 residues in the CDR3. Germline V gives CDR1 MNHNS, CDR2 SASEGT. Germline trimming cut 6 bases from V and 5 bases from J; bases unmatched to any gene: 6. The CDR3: CASRKGQGVHEQYF. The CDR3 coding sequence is TGTGCCAGCAGGAAGGGACAGGGGGTGCACGAGCAGTACTTC.

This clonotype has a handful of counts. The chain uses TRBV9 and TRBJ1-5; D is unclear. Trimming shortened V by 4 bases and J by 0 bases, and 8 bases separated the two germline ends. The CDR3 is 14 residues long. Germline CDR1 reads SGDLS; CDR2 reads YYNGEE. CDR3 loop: CASSPGFSNQPQHF. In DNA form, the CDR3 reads TGTGCCAGCAGCCCGGGGTTTAGCAATCAGCCCCAGCATTTT. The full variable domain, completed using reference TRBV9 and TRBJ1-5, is DSGVTQTPKHLITATGQRVTLRCSPRSGDLSVYWYQQSLDQGLQFLIQYYNGEERAKGNILERFSAQQFPDLHSELNLSSLELGDSALYFCASSPGFSNQPQHFGDGTRLSIL.

CDR3 in DNA: TGTGCCAGCACCAAACAGGGTGGGGTTTCACCCCTCCACTTT. It translates to CASTKQGGVSPLHF. The rearrangement links TRBV2 to TRBJ1-6, with D possibly being TRBD1 (6 bases). Trimming left V 7 bases short and J 9 bases short, with 16 bases between. This CDR3 is 14 amino acids long. CDR1 and CDR2 (germline): SNHLY, FYNNEI.

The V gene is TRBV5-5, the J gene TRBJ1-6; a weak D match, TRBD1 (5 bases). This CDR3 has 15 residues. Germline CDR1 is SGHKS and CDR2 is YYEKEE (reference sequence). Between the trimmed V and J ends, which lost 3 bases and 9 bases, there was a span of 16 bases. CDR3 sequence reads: CASSSGEGLGSPLHF. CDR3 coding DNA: TGTGCCAGCAGCTCGGGGGAGGGCCTGGGTTCACCCCTCCACTTT. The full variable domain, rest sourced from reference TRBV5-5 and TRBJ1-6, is DAGVTQSPTHLIKTRGQQVTLRCSPISGHKSVSWYQQVLGQGPQFIFQYYEKEERGRGNFPDRFSARQFPNYSSELNVNALLLGDSALYLCASSSGEGLGSPLHFGNGTRLTVT.

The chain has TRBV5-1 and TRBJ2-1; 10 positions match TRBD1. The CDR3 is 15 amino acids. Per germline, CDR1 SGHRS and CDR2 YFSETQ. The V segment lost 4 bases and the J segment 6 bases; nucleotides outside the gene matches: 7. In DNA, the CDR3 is TGCGCCAGCAGCACCGGACAGGGGGTCATCAATGAGCAGTTCTTC. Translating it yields CASSTGQGVINEQFF.

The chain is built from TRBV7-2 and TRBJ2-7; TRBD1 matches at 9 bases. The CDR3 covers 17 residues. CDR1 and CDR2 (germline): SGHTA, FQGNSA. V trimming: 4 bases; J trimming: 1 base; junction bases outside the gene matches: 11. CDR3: CASSWDRVLGGSYEQYF. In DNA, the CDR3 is TGTGCCAGCAGCTGGGACAGGGTACTTGGGGGGTCCTACGAGCAGTACTTC.

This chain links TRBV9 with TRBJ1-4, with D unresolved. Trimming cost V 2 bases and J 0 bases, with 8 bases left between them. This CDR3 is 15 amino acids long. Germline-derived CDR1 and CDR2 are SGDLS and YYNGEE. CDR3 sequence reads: CASSVGVATNEKLFF. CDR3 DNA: TGTGCCAGCAGCGTGGGAGTTGCAACTAATGAAAAACTGTTTTTT.